Following are 16 T cell receptor beta chains from one sample sequenced in a study of tumor-infiltrating lymphocytes in primary liver carcinoma. Total RNA amounting to approximately 460 ng was the source from which TCR beta cDNA was made with a constant-region primer. Libraries covering TCR beta were generated through three nested multiplex PCR rounds (using a slightly modified ARM-PCR). For approximately 11 cycles apiece, the opening two PCR rounds ran with TRBV1-TRBV30 forward primers and a C-beta reverse primer. MiXCR, run by TCRdb on the multiplex PCR reads, gives a single entry per CDR3 protein. The data show nearly 200,000 distinct CDR3 sequences, roughly 61% seen once. Out of unsorted whole blood came the blood RNA, and germline DNA was extracted as well. Material for sequencing was peripheral blood. The source is a woman in her sixties with primary liver carcinoma and hepatitis B virus infection.

Note on this clonotype: This may be a read error, as it is one base from a much larger clone. The rearrangement links TRBV5-1 to TRBJ2-7; TRBD1 aligns across 7 bases. The germline CDR1 and CDR2 sequences are SGHRS and YFSETQ. CDR3 length: 15 residues. CDR3 DNA: TGCACCAGCAGCTTCCTGGACGACAGGGTTGGCGAGCAGTACTTC. Translated, it gives CTSSFLDDRVGEQYF.

About this clonotype itself: As the CDR3 is not closed by the conserved phenylalanine or tryptophan, this likely results from a read error. This chain joins TRBV11-3 and TRBJ2-1; TRBD2 matches 8 bases. V gave up 7 bases and J gave up 9 bases; unmatched junction bases: 11. Germline V gene data show CDR1 as SGHNT and CDR2 as YENEEA. The length of the CDR3 is 14 residues. This CDR3 reads CASKRAGVGSEQFS. The DNA of the CDR3 is TGTGCCAGCAAGAGAGCGGGAGTCGGCAGTGAGCAGTTCTCC.

This chain uses TRBV7-8 with TRBJ1-1; 12 bases fit TRBD1. This CDR3 region has 17 residues. Losses at the gene ends were 2 bases for V and 6 bases for J; bases not matched to a gene: 10. The V gene's germline CDR1 is SGHVS and CDR2 FQNEAQ. This CDR3 reads CASSLRGTGGAGPEAFF. The CDR3, as DNA: TGTGCCAGCAGCTTAAGGGGGACAGGGGGCGCAGGTCCTGAAGCTTTCTTT.

The V and J genes are TRBV5-4 and TRBJ2-2, with 9 bases fitting TRBD2. V lost 1 base to trimming and J lost 5 bases; unmatched junction nucleotides: 3. Germline CDR1 is SGHNT and CDR2 is YYREEE (reference sequence). The CDR3 sequence is 15 residues long. CDR3 amino acids: CASSLPREGTGELFF. DNA of the CDR3: TGTGCCAGCAGCTTGCCGCGGGAGGGAACCGGGGAGCTGTTTTTT.

As concerns this clonotype: This may come from a read error, since a much larger clone is one base off. The chain is built from TRBV12-3 or TRBV12-4 and TRBJ2-7; 7 nucleotides line up with TRBD2. The CDR3 is 14 amino acids. CDR3 in DNA: TGTACCAGCAGTTTGGCGGGAGCCCAACGCGCGCAGTACTTC. This sequence encodes CTSSLAGAQRAQYF.

This clonotype was detected only a few times. CDR3 bases: TGTGCCATACTTCCTGGGGGGACAGGGTACAATGAGCAGTTCTTC. Its protein product is CAILPGGTGYNEQFF. The chain employs TRBV28 and TRBJ2-1, with 9 bases identical to TRBD1. There are 15 residues in the CDR3. V dropped 10 bases and J dropped 4; count of bases not matched to a gene: 11. CDR1 MDHEN and CDR2 SYDVKM come from the germline V gene.

On this clonotype itself: At one end, the junction sequence differs from germline, possibly due to a read error. The DNA for the CDR3 is TGTGCCAGCAGCTTATGGGGACTAGCGGGAGCGACAGTTACGCAGTATTTT. This sequence encodes CASSLWGLAGATVTQYF. J is TRBJ2-3 and V is TRBV11-2, with TRBD2 identical over 14 bases. The CDR3 sequence is 17 residues long. Germline V gene data show CDR1 as SGHAT and CDR2 as FQNNGV.

At least ten counts were recorded for this clonotype. The chain has TRBV6-6 and TRBJ1-4, with TRBD1 matching 9 bases. V lost 4 bases to trimming and J lost 7 bases; unmatched junction nucleotides: 10. This CDR3 has 16 residues. The germline gives CDR1 MNHNY, CDR2 SVGAGI (reference sequence). This CDR3 reads CASSLTSGTGSEKLFF. CDR3 DNA: TGTGCCAGCAGTTTGACTTCCGGGACAGGGAGTGAAAAACTGTTTTTT.

This chain connects TRBV5-1 to TRBJ1-2; tentative D call: TRBD1 (5 bases). The V end lost 3 bases, the J end lost 3 bases, and 18 bases lay between the germline ends. This CDR3 comprises 16 residues. The germline V gene encodes CDR1 SGHRS and CDR2 YFSETQ. CDR3 sequence reads: CASSSWGEQVDYGYTF. The CDR3 coding sequence is TGCGCCAGCAGCTCGTGGGGGGAACAGGTGGACTATGGCTACACCTTC.

The chain is built from TRBV29-1 and TRBJ1-2; D is unresolved. Germline V lookup: CDR1 SQVTM, CDR2 ANQGSEA. V was clipped by 5 bases and J by 4 bases, with 11 bases between them. The CDR3 runs to 12 residues. CDR3 bases: TGCAGCGTTTCCTCCATAACCTATGGCTACACCTTC. Its protein is CSVSSITYGYTF. Complete variable domain (other parts from reference TRBV29-1 and TRBJ1-2): SAVISQKPSRDICQRGTSLTIQCQVDSQVTMMFWYRQQPGQSLTLIATANQGSEATYESGFVIDKFPISRPNLTFSTLTVSNMSPEDSSIYLCSVSSITYGYTFGSGTRLTVV.

Of note for this clonotype: This sequence may be a read error, since a much larger clone differs from it by one base. The chain is built from TRBV5-1 and TRBJ2-1, with D tentatively TRBD2 (6 bases). The CDR3 contains 14 residues. Germline values: CDR1 SGHRS, CDR2 YFSETQ. The CDR3 loop reads CASSRDQPGGEQLF. The CDR3 region has the DNA TGCGCCAGCAGCCGAGACCAGCCCGGGGGTGAGCAGCTCTTC.

This clonotype was observed at least ten times. V and J are TRBV11-2 and TRBJ2-3, with TRBD1 matching 7 bases. In germline, CDR1 is SGHAT, CDR2 FQNNGV. The CDR3 sequence is 17 residues long. J gave up 2 bases and V 5 bases, and 13 bases lay outside the gene matches. This chain's CDR3 is CASSKHRRQGDTDTQYF. The CDR3 region has the DNA TGTGCCAGCAGCAAGCACAGGCGTCAGGGGGACACAGATACGCAGTATTTT.

Relative to its sample, this clonotype is medium-sized. V is TRBV11-2 and J is TRBJ2-5; 7 bases match TRBD2. This CDR3 region has 15 residues. Germline loops: CDR1 SGHAT, CDR2 FQNNGV. The junction had 9 bases not matched to a gene; V was cut back by 3 bases and J by 5 bases. The CDR3 region is CASSFFAGREETQYF. The CDR3 bases are TGTGCCAGCAGCTTTTTCGCCGGGCGGGAGGAGACCCAGTACTTC.

This chain connects TRBV11-3 to TRBJ2-7; D is perhaps TRBD1 or TRBD2 (5 bases each). V was clipped by 1 base and J by 3 bases, with 13 bases between them. The CDR3 consists of 15 residues. The germline gives CDR1 SGHNT, CDR2 YENEEA. The CDR3 reads CASSLGSGTLYEQYF. Here the CDR3 DNA reads TGTGCCAGCAGCTTAGGTTCCGGGACCCTCTACGAGCAGTACTTC.

In the case of this clonotype: A single base separates this from a much larger clone, so it may be a read error. This rearrangement joins TRBV6-1 to TRBJ2-7; unclear D gene. Per germline, CDR1 MNHNS and CDR2 SASEGT. This CDR3 comprises 13 residues. The CDR3 spells CANSAIPGDEQYF. The CDR3 DNA reads TGTGCCAACAGTGCGATACCTGGGGACGAGCAGTACTTC.

Remarks on this clonotype: This may arise from a read error, as a much more abundant clone is one base away. This rearrangement joins TRBV12-3 or TRBV12-4 to TRBJ2-3; 12 bases are a match to TRBD2. Trimming removed 7 bases from V and 5 bases from J; junction bases left unmatched: 4. This CDR3 has 14 residues. The CDR3 protein is CASNQGLAGDTQYF. The CDR3 coding sequence is TGTGCCAGCAATCAGGGACTAGCGGGAGATACGCAGTATTTT.